Listed below are T cell receptor beta chains from one sample, sequenced in a study of shared clonotypes between healthy human individuals. Generated by immunoSEQ multiplex PCR, the TCRdb table keeps only in-frame clones and is missing some. The sample lists about 2.3 million clones, 93% seen once, with 0.39% in the top ten. Sequenced material: naive CD4+ T cells from PBMCs. The receptors derive from a man between 18 and 35 years old in good health. Some clones in this sample may be carry-over from other donors' samples. Both conserved end residues are part of each CDR3. D genes are given only for firm matches. Size is omitted from some rows. Given values are once, few, many or a class for expanded clones.

cdr3_length	j_call	clone_size	v_call	d_call	cdr3_nt	cdr3_aa
12	TRBJ1-1	few	TRBV7-9	.	TGTGCCAGCAGCCCCCAGGTCACTGAAGCTTTCTTT	CASSPQVTEAFF
13	TRBJ2-1	.	TRBV19	.	TGTGCCAGTACCCCCGATCAGGGAAATGAGCAGTTCTTC	CASTPDQGNEQFF
14	TRBJ2-3	.	TRBV5-1	TRBD2	TGCGCCAGCAGCTTGGGGCTAGCGGGAGATACGCAGTATTTT	CASSLGLAGDTQYF
13	TRBJ1-2	.	TRBV6-6	.	TGTGCCAGCAGTCCCGCCCAGAGTGGTGGCTACACCTTC	CASSPAQSGGYTF
14	TRBJ1-4	.	TRBV5-1	.	TGCGCCAGCAGCTTCTTAGGGTCGAATGAAAAACTGTTTTTT	CASSFLGSNEKLFF
14	TRBJ1-2	.	TRBV6-1	.	TGTGCCAGCAGTGAAGCGCCCGGATGGTATGGCTACACCTTC	CASSEAPGWYGYTF
15	TRBJ2-1	.	TRBV11-3	TRBD2	TGTGCCAGCAGCTCCCGAGGAGCGGGAGACAGTGAGCAGTTCTTC	CASSSRGAGDSEQFF
16	TRBJ2-3	.	TRBV7-9	.	TGTGCCAGCAGACCATTACAGGGTATCGGCACAGATACGCAGTATTTT	CASRPLQGIGTDTQYF
12	TRBJ2-7	.	TRBV7-8	TRBD2	TGTGCCAGCAGCTACCCCACTAGCGGGAGCTACTTC	CASSYPTSGSYF
11	TRBJ2-2	.	TRBV20-1	.	TGCAGTGCTAGGTTCCGGGGGGAGCTGTTTTTT	CSARFRGELFF
12	TRBJ2-5	.	TRBV7-2	.	TGTGCCAGCAGCCTTTTGGGAGAGACCCAGTACTTC	CASSLLGETQYF
16	TRBJ2-1	.	TRBV4-2	.	TGTGCCAGCAGCCTAAGAGACTCTAGCTCCTACAATGAGCAGTTCTTC	CASSLRDSSSYNEQFF
16	TRBJ2-1	.	TRBV19	TRBD2	TGTGCCAGTACCCTTTCCGGGACTAGCGGGTTTGATGAGCAGTTCTTC	CASTLSGTSGFDEQFF
13	TRBJ1-3	.	TRBV2	.	TGTGCCAGCTCTAGGACAGCCGGAAACACCATATATTTT	CASSRTAGNTIYF
15	TRBJ1-3	.	TRBV4-2	.	TGTGCCAGCAGCCAAGATCGAAGCTCTGGAAACACCATATATTTT	CASSQDRSSGNTIYF
11	TRBJ1-1	once	TRBV6-6	.	TGTGCCAGCAGTTACCTAACTGAAGCTTTCTTT	CASSYLTEAFF
15	TRBJ2-5	.	TRBV6-5	.	TGTGCCAGCAGTTACTCGAGAGGGAAACAAGAGACCCAGTACTTC	CASSYSRGKQETQYF
14	TRBJ2-1	.	TRBV29-1	.	TGCAGCGTTGTAGGGGCCAGGGGAAATCGTGAGCAGTTCTTC	CSVVGARGNREQFF
16	TRBJ1-5	.	TRBV10-3	.	TGTGCCATCAGTGAGAGTGGGGCAGGGAGGAATCAGCCCCAGCATTTT	CAISESGAGRNQPQHF
16	TRBJ2-4	.	TRBV27	.	TGTGCCAGCAGTCCATACCCATACCTAGCCAAAAACATTCAGTACTTC	CASSPYPYLAKNIQYF
15	TRBJ2-1	once	TRBV6-1	.	TGTGCCAGCACTCTAAGGACAGAAAGTTACAATGAGCAGTTCTTC	CASTLRTESYNEQFF
14	TRBJ1-4	.	TRBV5-1	TRBD1	TGCGCCAGCAGCCTGACAGGGTTACAGGAAAAACTGTTTTTT	CASSLTGLQEKLFF
15	TRBJ2-7	.	TRBV5-1	TRBD1	TGCGCCAGCAGCCCTGCGACAGGGATGAGCTACGAGCAGTACTTC	CASSPATGMSYEQYF
15	TRBJ2-3	.	TRBV5-1	.	TGCGCCAGCAGCTTGGTTTGGCATTCGGCAGATACGCAGTATTTT	CASSLVWHSADTQYF
14	TRBJ1-2	.	TRBV28	.	TGTGCCAGCAGTCCTCGGGACCGTCCTCATGGCTACACCTTC	CASSPRDRPHGYTF
15	TRBJ2-6	.	TRBV19	.	TGTGCCAGTAGGGAGGACATGGCTGGGGCCAACGTCCTGACTTTC	CASREDMAGANVLTF
13	TRBJ2-7	.	TRBV11-2	.	TGTGCCAGCAGCTTAGACAGGGTACACGAGCAGTACTTC	CASSLDRVHEQYF
15	TRBJ1-2	.	TRBV5-1	.	TGCGCCAGCAGCTCTGCGACGACGGCTAACTATGGCTACACCTTC	CASSSATTANYGYTF
14	TRBJ2-3	once	TRBV7-6	.	TGTGCCAGCAGCTCCCGCCGTATGGGAGATACGCAGTATTTT	CASSSRRMGDTQYF
15	TRBJ2-7	.	TRBV4-2	TRBD1	TGTGCCAGCAGCCTAGCCGGGACAGCGCCAGGGGAGCAGTACTTC	CASSLAGTAPGEQYF
18	TRBJ1-5	.	TRBV6-1	TRBD1	TGTGCCAGCAGTGAAATGTGGACCGCGACAGGGGGCAATCAGCCCCAGCATTTT	CASSEMWTATGGNQPQHF
11	TRBJ1-1	few	TRBV28	.	TGTGCCAGCAGTTTACGGACTGAAGCTTTCTTT	CASSLRTEAFF
13	TRBJ2-7	.	TRBV27	.	TGTGCCAGCAGTTTGGTTCGCGGGTACGAGCAGTACTTC	CASSLVRGYEQYF
16	TRBJ2-2	.	TRBV28	TRBD2	TGTGCCAGCAGTTTAACTAGCGGGAGAGACACCGGGGAGCTGTTTTTT	CASSLTSGRDTGELFF
14	TRBJ2-7	.	TRBV2	.	TGTGCCAGCACCCGACAACAGGGAGGGTACGAGCAGTACTTC	CASTRQQGGYEQYF
13	TRBJ2-7	.	TRBV2	TRBD2	TGTGCCAGCCAACCTAGCGGGAGGAACGAGCAGTACTTC	CASQPSGRNEQYF
10	TRBJ2-3	.	TRBV20-1	.	TGCAGCAAAGTACAAGATACGCAGTATTTT	CSKVQDTQYF
17	TRBJ2-7	.	TRBV18	TRBD1	TGTGCCAGCTCACCGAGACAGGGCAACCCTCTCTACGAAGAGCAGTACTTC	CASSPRQGNPLYEEQYF
11	TRBJ2-7	once	TRBV18	.	TGTGCCAGCTCAGATCAGGAGGAGCAGTACTTC	CASSDQEEQYF
15	TRBJ1-2	.	TRBV6-6	.	TGTGCCAGCAGCCCGTGGCCAGACGCTAACTATGGCTACACCTTC	CASSPWPDANYGYTF
17	TRBJ2-2	.	TRBV4-3	TRBD2	TGCGCCAGCAGCCAAGATGGGCCTAGCGGGAGAACCGGGGAGCTGTTTTTT	CASSQDGPSGRTGELFF
14	TRBJ1-2	.	TRBV19	.	TGTGCCAGTAGTATTCTTGGGCCCACGGCACGCTACACCTTC	CASSILGPTARYTF
14	TRBJ1-4	.	TRBV7-2	.	TGTGCCAGCAGCGGGACCTCAGTAGGGGAAAAACTGTTTTTT	CASSGTSVGEKLFF
13	TRBJ1-1	.	TRBV18	.	TGTGCCAGCTCACCCGACGGGAACACTGAAGCTTTCTTT	CASSPDGNTEAFF
14	TRBJ2-3	.	TRBV11-3	.	TGTGCCAGCAGCTCGAGGGGGGCCTCAGATACGCAGTATTTT	CASSSRGASDTQYF
15	TRBJ2-3	once	TRBV10-3	.	TGTGCCACCTCCTACAGGGTACGTGGCACAGATACGCAGTATTTT	CATSYRVRGTDTQYF
15	TRBJ2-2	.	TRBV4-2	.	TGTGCCAGCAGCCTCGTTATAGACAGCACCGGGGAGCTGTTTTTT	CASSLVIDSTGELFF
17	TRBJ2-5	.	TRBV9	.	TGTGCCAGCAGCGTAGGGGGTGGTAGCGGCTTTGAAGAGACCCAGTACTTC	CASSVGGGSGFEETQYF
12	TRBJ2-1	.	TRBV11-3	.	TGTGCCAGCAGCTTAGATCGGAATGAGCAGTTCTTC	CASSLDRNEQFF
14	TRBJ1-2	.	TRBV5-4	.	TGTGCCAGCAGCCCGGAACTTTCCACCTATGGCTACACCTTC	CASSPELSTYGYTF
12	TRBJ2-1	.	TRBV7-3	.	TGTGCCAGCAGCCTCAATACCAATGAGCAGTTCTTC	CASSLNTNEQFF
15	TRBJ2-6	.	TRBV4-3	.	TGCGCCAGCAGCCAAGACATGGCTGGGGCCAACGTCCTGACTTTC	CASSQDMAGANVLTF
14	TRBJ2-7	.	TRBV5-1	TRBD2	TGCGCCAGCAGCTTCCTGTGGGGGGGTAGCGAGCAGTACTTC	CASSFLWGGSEQYF
15	TRBJ2-1	.	TRBV7-2	.	TGTGCCAGCAGCTCGCAGACAGGCTCCTACAATGAGCAGTTCTTC	CASSSQTGSYNEQFF
14	TRBJ1-5	.	TRBV6-1	.	TGTGCCAGCAGCCCTCGGGTGGGCGATCAGCCCCAGCATTTT	CASSPRVGDQPQHF